This T cell receptor beta chain derives from a study of blood T cell repertoires in COVID-19. The table came from immunoSEQ multiplex PCR; TCRdb's copy has only in-frame clones and leaves some out. The top ten clones hold about 1.8% of a sample with about 29,000 clones, approximately 80% of them seen once. The ends lost 8 bases at V and 6 bases at J; junction bases unmatched: 8. The CDR3 is 14 amino acids. In germline, CDR1 is SNHLY, CDR2 FYNNEI. The genes are TRBV2 and TRBJ2-7; 12 bases are a match to TRBD2. The TCR originated in an elderly man with active or convalescent COVID-19. Sequencing was carried out using peripheral blood. The chain's CDR3 is CASVMTSGRGEQYF. The CDR3 bases are TGTGCCAGCGTGATGACTAGCGGGAGAGGCGAGCAGTACTTC.